This TCR beta chain was sequenced for a study of blood T cell repertoires in COVID-19. In the case of this clone: Other DNA variants within this sample encode the same CDR3.

V was cut by 3 bases and J by 0 bases, with 3 bases left in between. There are 13 residues in the CDR3. TCRdb keeps only in-frame clones here, not all; method: immunoSEQ multiplex PCR. Found here are hundreds of thousands of clones, more than 80% of them singletons; the top ten hold 1% to 1.3%. The sequence came from a man aged 30 to 39 who had recovered from COVID-19. Sequencing input: PBMCs or T cells enriched from blood (not recorded which). The rearrangement joins TRBV12-3 or TRBV12-4 to TRBJ1-5, with D hard to call. The CDR3 here is CASSLRSNQPQHF. The CDR3 DNA is TGTGCCAGCAGTTTGCGTAGCAATCAGCCCCAGCATTTT.